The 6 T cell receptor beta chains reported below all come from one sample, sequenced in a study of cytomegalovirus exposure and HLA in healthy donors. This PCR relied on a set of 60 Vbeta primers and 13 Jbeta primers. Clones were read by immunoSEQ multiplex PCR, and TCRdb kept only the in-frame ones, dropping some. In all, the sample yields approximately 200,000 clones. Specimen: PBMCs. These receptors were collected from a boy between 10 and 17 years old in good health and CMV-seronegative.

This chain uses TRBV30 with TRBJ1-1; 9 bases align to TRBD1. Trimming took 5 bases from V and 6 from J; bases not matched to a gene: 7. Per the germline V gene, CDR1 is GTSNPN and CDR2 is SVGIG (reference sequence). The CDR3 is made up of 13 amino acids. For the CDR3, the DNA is TGTGCCTGGGCCCCGGACAGGGGAGCTGAAGCTTTCTTT. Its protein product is CAWAPDRGAEAFF.

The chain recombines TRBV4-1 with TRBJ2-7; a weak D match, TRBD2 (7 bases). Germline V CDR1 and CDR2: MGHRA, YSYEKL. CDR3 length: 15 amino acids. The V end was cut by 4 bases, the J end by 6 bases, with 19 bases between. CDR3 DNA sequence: TGCGCCAGCAGCCCCCCCTGGGGGGGGCCGGGCGAGCAGTACTTC. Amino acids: CASSPPWGGPGEQYF.

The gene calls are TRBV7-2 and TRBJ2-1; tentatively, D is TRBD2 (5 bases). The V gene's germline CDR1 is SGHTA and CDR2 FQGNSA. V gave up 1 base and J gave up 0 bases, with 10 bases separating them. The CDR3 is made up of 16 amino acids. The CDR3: CASSLGTSLSYNEQFF. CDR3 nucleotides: TGTGCCAGCAGCTTAGGGACTTCTCTCTCCTACAATGAGCAGTTCTTC.

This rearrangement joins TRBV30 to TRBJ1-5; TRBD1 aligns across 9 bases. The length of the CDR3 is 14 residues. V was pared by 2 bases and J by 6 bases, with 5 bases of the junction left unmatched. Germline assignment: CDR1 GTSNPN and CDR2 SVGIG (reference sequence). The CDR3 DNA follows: TGTGCCTGGAGTCCCAACAGGGGGCTTCAGCCCCAGCATTTT. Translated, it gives CAWSPNRGLQPQHF.

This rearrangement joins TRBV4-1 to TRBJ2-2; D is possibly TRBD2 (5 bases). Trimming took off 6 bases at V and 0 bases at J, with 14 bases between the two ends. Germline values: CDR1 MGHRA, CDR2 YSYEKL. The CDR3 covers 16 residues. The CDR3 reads CASRLGRVSNTGELFF. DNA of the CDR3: TGCGCCAGCAGGTTAGGGCGGGTGTCGAACACCGGGGAGCTGTTTTTT.

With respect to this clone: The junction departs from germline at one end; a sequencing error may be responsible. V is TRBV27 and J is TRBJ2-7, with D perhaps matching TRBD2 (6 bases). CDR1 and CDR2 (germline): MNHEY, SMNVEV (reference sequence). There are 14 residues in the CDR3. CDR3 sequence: CASSSGLHSDEQYF. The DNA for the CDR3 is TGTGCCAGCAGCTCGGGACTCCACTCCGACGAGCAGTACTTC.